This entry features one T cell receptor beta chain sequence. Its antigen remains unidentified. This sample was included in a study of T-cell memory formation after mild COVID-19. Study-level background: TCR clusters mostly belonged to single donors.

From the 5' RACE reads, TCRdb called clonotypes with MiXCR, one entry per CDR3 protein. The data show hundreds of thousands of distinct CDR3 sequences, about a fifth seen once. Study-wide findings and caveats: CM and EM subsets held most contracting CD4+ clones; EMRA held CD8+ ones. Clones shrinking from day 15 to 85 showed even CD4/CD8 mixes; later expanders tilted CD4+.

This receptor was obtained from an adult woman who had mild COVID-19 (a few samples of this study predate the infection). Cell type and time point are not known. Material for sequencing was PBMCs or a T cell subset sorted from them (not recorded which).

The CDR3 nucleotides read TGTGCCAGCACCATGGCGGGGGGGTTCCAAGAGACCCAGTACTTC. Protein: CASTMAGGFQETQYF. The V and J genes are TRBV7-9 and TRBJ2-5; 9 bases align to TRBD2. The CDR3 covers 15 residues. Germline CDR1 is SEHNR and CDR2 is FQNEAQ (reference sequence). Unmatched junction bases numbered 7, after V lost 7 bases and J lost 1 base.